This TCR beta chain was captured in a study of Graves' ophthalmopathy and Graves' hyperthyroidism. As regards this clonotype: Its antigen remains unidentified.

If patients had other autoimmune diseases, uncontrolled infections, pregnancy or lactation, they were excluded. Diagnosis relied on clinical symptoms, serum thyroxine, TRAb, thyroid ultrasound and orbital computed tomography. Germline V gene sequence: CDR1 MGHDK, CDR2 SYGVNS. The CDR3 has 14 residues. V lost 6 bases and J lost 11; bases outside the gene matches: 11. The TCR beta CDR3 regions underwent amplification from RNA transcripts. After a first-round RT-PCR with HTBI primers, a second-round multiplex PCR was run. TCRdb fed the multiplex PCR reads into MiXCR, producing one record per CDR3 protein. The repertoire holds about 500,000 distinct CDR3 sequences, with under 40% as singletons. Notes on the study in general: Stable hyperthyroidism and ophthalmopathy were told apart by a 13-signature model, which achieved 85% to 90% sensitivity and approximately 82% specificity.

The chain joins TRBV25-1 to TRBJ1-5; 9 bases align to TRBD1. This TCR was sampled from an adult man with Graves' hyperthyroidism. The specimen was peripheral blood or thyroid tissue (not recorded which). This CDR3 reads CASSDTGGLETQHF. The CDR3 bases are TGTGCCAGCAGCGACACAGGGGGCCTTGAGACCCAGCATTTT.